This T cell receptor (beta chain) was retrieved from a study of PD-1 blockade in mismatch repair-deficient tumors (dated by TCRdb to 2017 to 2019). Looking at the study overall: Between September 2013 and late 2016, the trial enrolled approximately 86 consecutive patients with approximately 12 types of mismatch repair-deficient cancer, all of whom had received prior treatment and were progressing. Tumor-associated T cell clones were tracked in the peripheral blood of patients responding to PD-1 blockade by deep sequencing of TCR CDR3 regions. The paper as a whole reports these results and caveats: Clones residing in the tumor, which were often undetectable in blood before treatment, expanded quickly after pembrolizumab and then contracted, generally before radiologic responses.

In the paper's terms, the time point label means: peripheral blood 12 weeks after first pembrolizumab dose. Mismatch repair deficiency was established in every enrolled patient by polymerase chain reaction or immunohistochemistry. TCR sequencing was carried out for three patients who responded to pembrolizumab therapy. The phase II trial prospectively evaluated PD-1 blockade with pembrolizumab in advanced mismatch repair-deficient cancers, independent of tissue of origin. Peripheral blood T cell samples were collected serially, before PD-1 blockade began and at several time points afterward. Blood sampling time points were reported as weeks after the first dose of pembrolizumab. The count of this clone is one. Its antigen is unknown. No base quality values were provided; no much bigger clone lies one nucleotide off. From cysteine to phenylalanine, the CDR3 is 15 amino acids long. Only the CDR3 DNA stays, 45 bases, in frame from base 1. CDR1 and CDR2 were assigned from the germline V gene as SNHLY and FYNNEI. From V the trimming removes 7 bases and from J it removes 8 bases, while the gene matches leave 10 bases of the junction unaccounted for.

The method behind the library was the immunoSEQ multiplex PCR assay. As stored in TCRdb, this immuneACCESS dataset retains in-frame rearrangements with V and J assigned. A fraction of the clones does not appear; measured against another copy, unresolved V genes explain less than half of the discrepancy, and the remainder lacks a known reason. Here the sample has 80,000 to 100,000 clones; about 84% occur a single time. More than 2.5% of the sample comes from the top ten. The chain employs TRBV2 and TRBJ1-4; 10 middle bases align to TRBD1. This clonotype originated in an adult with mismatch repair-deficient cancer. The material was peripheral blood, obtained 12 weeks after starting pembrolizumab. The CDR3 protein sequence reads: CASTPWGQGPEKLFF. The DNA reads as follows: TGTGCCAGCACCCCCTGGGGACAGGGGCCCGAAAAACTGTTTTTT.